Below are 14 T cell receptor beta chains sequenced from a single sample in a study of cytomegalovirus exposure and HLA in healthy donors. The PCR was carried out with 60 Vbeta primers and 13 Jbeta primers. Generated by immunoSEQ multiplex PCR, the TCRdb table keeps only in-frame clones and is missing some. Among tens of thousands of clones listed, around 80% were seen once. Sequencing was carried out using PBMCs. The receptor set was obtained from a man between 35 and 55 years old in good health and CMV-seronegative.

The CDR3 sequence is CASSLTGTGYHEQYF. In nucleotides, the CDR3 is TGTGCCAGCAGTTTGACCGGGACAGGGTACCACGAGCAGTACTTC. The V call is TRBV28, the J call TRBJ2-7; the match to TRBD1 covers 9 bases. The CDR3 sequence is 15 residues long. Germline lookup yields CDR1 MDHEN and CDR2 SYDVKM. V gave up 3 bases and J gave up 5 bases; unmatched junction bases: 8.

The CDR3 DNA sequence: TGTGCCAGCAGTAACCTGAGGTCTTACTATAATTCACCCCTCCACTTT. Translated, it gives CASSNLRSYYNSPLHF. The V call is TRBV5-6, the J call TRBJ1-6; D gene ambiguous. This CDR3 spans 16 amino acids. Germline V gene sequence: CDR1 SGHDT, CDR2 YYEEEE. The V end was cut by 5 bases, the J end by 3 bases, with 15 bases between.

For the CDR3, the DNA is TGCGCCAGCACCGCGTCAGGTCCAGATGAAGCTTTCTTT. This encodes CASTASGPDEAFF. The gene calls are TRBV5-1 and TRBJ1-1, with D unresolved. The CDR3 contains 13 residues. Germline CDR1 SGHRS, CDR2 YFSETQ. V lost 6 bases and J 7 bases, leaving 16 bases between the germline ends.

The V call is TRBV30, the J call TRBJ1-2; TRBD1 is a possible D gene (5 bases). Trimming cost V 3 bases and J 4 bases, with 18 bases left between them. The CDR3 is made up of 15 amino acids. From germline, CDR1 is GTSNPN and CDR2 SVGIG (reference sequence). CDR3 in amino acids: CAWSPPPGLSYGYTF. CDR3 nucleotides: TGTGCCTGGAGCCCACCCCCAGGGTTAAGCTATGGCTACACCTTC.

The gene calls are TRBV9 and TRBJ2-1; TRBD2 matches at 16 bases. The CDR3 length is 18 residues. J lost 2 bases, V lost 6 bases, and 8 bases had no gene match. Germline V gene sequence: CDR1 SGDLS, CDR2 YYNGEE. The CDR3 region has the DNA TGTGCCAGCACCCTGGGGGGGACTAGCGGGGGGGCCTACAATGAGCAGTTCTTC. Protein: CASTLGGTSGGAYNEQFF.

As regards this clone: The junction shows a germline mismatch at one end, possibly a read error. Here the CDR3 DNA reads TGTGCCAGCAGTAACGGGTATACTCGGGACTTC. It encodes CASSNGYTRDF. The chain has TRBV6-5 and TRBJ2-7; D unclear. CDR1 is MNHEY and CDR2 is SVGAGI in the germline V gene. The CDR3 loop spans 11 amino acids.

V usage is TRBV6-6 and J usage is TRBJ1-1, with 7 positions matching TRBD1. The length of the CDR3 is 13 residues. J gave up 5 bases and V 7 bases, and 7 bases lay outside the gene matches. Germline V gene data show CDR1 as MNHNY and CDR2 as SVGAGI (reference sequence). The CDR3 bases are TGTGCCAGCACCGGACAGGTCGAAACTGAAGCTTTCTTT. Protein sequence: CASTGQVETEAFF.

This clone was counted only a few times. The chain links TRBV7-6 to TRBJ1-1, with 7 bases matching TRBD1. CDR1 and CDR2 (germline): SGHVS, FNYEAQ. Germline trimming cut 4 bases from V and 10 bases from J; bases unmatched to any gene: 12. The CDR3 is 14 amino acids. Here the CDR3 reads CASSSQITGERAFF. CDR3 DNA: TGTGCCAGCAGCTCGCAGATTACAGGGGAGCGAGCTTTCTTT.

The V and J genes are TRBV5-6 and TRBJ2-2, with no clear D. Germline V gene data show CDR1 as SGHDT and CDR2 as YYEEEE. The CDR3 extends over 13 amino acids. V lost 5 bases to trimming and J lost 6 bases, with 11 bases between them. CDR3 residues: CASSLGHPGELFF. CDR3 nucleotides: TGTGCCAGCAGTCTTGGGCACCCCGGGGAGCTGTTTTTT.

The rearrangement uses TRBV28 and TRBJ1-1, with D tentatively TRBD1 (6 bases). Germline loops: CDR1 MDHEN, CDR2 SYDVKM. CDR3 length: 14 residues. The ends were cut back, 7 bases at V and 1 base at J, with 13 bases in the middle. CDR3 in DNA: TGTGCCAGCATCTCCCTCAGGGGGAACACTGAAGCTTTCTTT. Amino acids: CASISLRGNTEAFF.

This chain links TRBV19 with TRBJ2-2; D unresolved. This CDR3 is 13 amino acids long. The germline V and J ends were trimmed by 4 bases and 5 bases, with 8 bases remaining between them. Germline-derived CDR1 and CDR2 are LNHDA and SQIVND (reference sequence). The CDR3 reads CASSTLRTGELFF. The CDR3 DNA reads TGTGCCAGTAGTACCCTGCGAACCGGGGAGCTGTTTTTT.

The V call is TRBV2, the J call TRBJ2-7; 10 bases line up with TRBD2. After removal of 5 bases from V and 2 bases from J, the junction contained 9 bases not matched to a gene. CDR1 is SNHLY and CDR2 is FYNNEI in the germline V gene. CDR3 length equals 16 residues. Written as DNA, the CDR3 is TGTGCCAGCAGTCCGGGACTAGCGCTGAACGCCTACGAGCAGTACTTC. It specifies CASSPGLALNAYEQYF.

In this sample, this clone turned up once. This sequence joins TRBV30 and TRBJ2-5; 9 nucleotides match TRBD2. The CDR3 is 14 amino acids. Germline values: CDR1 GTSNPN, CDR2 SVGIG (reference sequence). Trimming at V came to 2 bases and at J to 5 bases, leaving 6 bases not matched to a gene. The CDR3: CAWSSSGIQETQYF. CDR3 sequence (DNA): TGTGCCTGGAGTTCTAGCGGGATACAGGAGACCCAGTACTTC.

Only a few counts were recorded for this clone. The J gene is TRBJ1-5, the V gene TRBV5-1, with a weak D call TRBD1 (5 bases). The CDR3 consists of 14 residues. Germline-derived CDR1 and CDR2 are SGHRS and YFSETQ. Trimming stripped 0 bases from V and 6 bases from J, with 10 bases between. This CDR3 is CASSLGRGGQPQHF. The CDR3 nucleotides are TGCGCCAGCAGCTTGGGCCGGGGGGGTCAGCCCCAGCATTTT.